The 8 T cell receptor beta chains listed next were all sequenced from one sample in a study of blood T cell repertoires in COVID-19. Some clones are missing from TCRdb's copy, which holds only in-frame ones; the method was immunoSEQ multiplex PCR. The repertoire holds 65,000 to 85,000 clones, with 87% as singletons. What was sequenced was peripheral blood. The source is a woman aged 18-30 years with acute or convalescent COVID-19.

V and J are TRBV7-2 and TRBJ2-2; D not resolved. The germline CDR1 and CDR2 sequences are SGHTA and FQGNSA. Trimming pared 5 bases from V and 3 bases from J, leaving 4 bases between. This CDR3 has 12 residues. CDR3 amino acids: CASSLDTGELFF. The CDR3 DNA reads as TGTGCCAGCAGCCTCGACACCGGGGAGCTGTTTTTT.

The chain recombines TRBV13 with TRBJ2-1, with D unresolved. Trimming pared 5 bases from V and 10 bases from J, leaving 12 bases between. The CDR3 has 12 amino acids. CDR1 and CDR2 from the germline V gene are PRHDT and FYEKMQ (reference sequence). In nucleotides, the CDR3 is TGTGCCAGCAGCCGCAACGGTGAGGAGCAGTTCTTC. Amino acid sequence: CASSRNGEEQFF.

The rearrangement links TRBV6-5 to TRBJ2-5; TRBD2 matches at 7 bases. V shed 2 bases, J shed 2 bases, and the junction held 8 bases outside the gene matches. This CDR3 comprises 16 residues. The germline V gene encodes CDR1 MNHEY and CDR2 SVGAGI. CDR3 nucleotide sequence: TGTGCCAGCAGTTACGTGGCTAGCGGAGCTCAAGAGACCCAGTACTTC. Its protein is CASSYVASGAQETQYF.

This chain joins TRBV7-2 and TRBJ1-5; 11 bases agree with TRBD1. With 5 bases clipped from V and 8 bases from J, the junction kept 5 bases outside the gene matches. The CDR3 loop spans 14 amino acids. Germline lookup yields CDR1 SGHTA and CDR2 FQGNSA. CDR3 in amino acids: CASSPGQGAKPQHF. CDR3 in DNA: TGTGCCAGCAGCCCCGGACAGGGGGCTAAGCCCCAGCATTTT.

The chain combines TRBV20-1 with TRBJ2-1; TRBD1 agrees at 10 bases. The junction had 9 bases not matched to a gene; V was cut back by 3 bases and J by 7 bases. In germline, CDR1 is DFQATT, CDR2 SNEGSKA (reference sequence). This CDR3 region has 15 residues. CDR3 in amino acids: CSASGDRGLGNEQFF. In nucleotides, the CDR3 is TGCAGTGCTAGTGGTGACAGGGGGCTTGGGAATGAGCAGTTCTTC.

This chain connects TRBV19 to TRBJ1-4; 8 nucleotides align to TRBD1. There are 14 residues in the CDR3. After removal of 3 bases from V and 7 bases from J, the junction contained 4 bases not matched to a gene. CDR1 LNHDA and CDR2 SQIVND come from the germline V gene (reference sequence). CDR3 bases: TGTGCCAGTAGTATGGGAACAGGGGGTGAAAAACTGTTTTTT. Translation gives CASSMGTGGEKLFF.

This chain uses TRBV18 with TRBJ2-2; TRBD1 matches at 11 bases. The germline CDR1 and CDR2 sequences are KGHSH and LQKENI. With 6 bases clipped from V and 4 bases from J, the junction kept 4 bases outside the gene matches. The CDR3 runs 15 residues. The CDR3 region is CASSSGTGGTGELFF. The CDR3 region has the DNA TGTGCCAGCTCGTCCGGGACAGGGGGCACCGGGGAGCTGTTTTTT.

Only a few counts were recorded for this clone. The chain employs TRBV11-2 and TRBJ2-7, with 8 bases fitting TRBD1. CDR1 is SGHAT and CDR2 is FQNNGV in the germline V gene. The CDR3 is 14 residues long. Trimming cost V 5 bases and J 5 bases; bases outside gene matches: 8. The CDR3 DNA reads as TGTGCCAGCAGCACCCGACAGGGGAACCACGAGCAGTACTTC. The encoded protein is CASSTRQGNHEQYF.